The 31 T cell receptor beta chains below come from one sample, sequenced in a study of shared clonotypes between healthy human individuals. Some clones are missing from TCRdb's copy, which holds only in-frame ones; the method was immunoSEQ multiplex PCR. The sample includes approximately 2.4 million clones, almost 96% of them seen just once. The sequencing sample was made of naive CD4+ T cells sorted from blood. The subset here: CD45RA+ positively selected. The source of these receptors is a man aged 18 to 30 in good health.

This chain uses TRBV28 with TRBJ1-2; no reliable D call. Germline CDR1 is MDHEN and CDR2 is SYDVKM. Trimming took 8 bases from V and 3 from J, leaving 10 bases between them. This CDR3 spans 12 amino acids. The CDR3 DNA reads TGTGCCAGCGGCCCGAGGTACTATGGCTACACCTTC. Amino acids: CASGPRYYGYTF.

Points on this clone: Other DNA sequences in this sample translate to the same CDR3. This chain uses TRBV5-4 with TRBJ2-6; 7 nucleotides agree with TRBD1. Germline trimming cut 7 bases from V and 0 bases from J; bases unmatched to any gene: 1. Germline V lookup: CDR1 SGHNT, CDR2 YYREEE (reference sequence). This CDR3 has 14 residues. CDR3 region: CASSGGSGANVLTF. The CDR3 nucleotides are TGTGCCAGCTCAGGGGGCTCTGGGGCCAACGTCCTGACTTTC.

A single count supports this clone. V is TRBV5-1 and J is TRBJ1-1; TRBD1 might be the D (5 bases). CDR1 is SGHRS, CDR2 YFSETQ, per germline. This CDR3 is built from 15 residues. V was pared by 0 bases and J by 2 bases, with 11 bases between. CDR3 nucleotide sequence: TGCGCCAGCAGCTTGGCACAGGAGGGAAACACTGAAGCTTTCTTT. It yields the protein CASSLAQEGNTEAFF.

The chain is built from TRBV5-1 and TRBJ1-1; TRBD1 might be the D (5 bases). The CDR3 is 12 amino acids. Trimming took off 4 bases at V and 7 bases at J, with 11 bases between the two ends. Germline V CDR1 and CDR2: SGHRS, YFSETQ. This CDR3 is CASSEGTGEAFF. CDR3 bases: TGCGCCAGCAGCGAGGGGACTGGTGAAGCTTTCTTT.

CDR3 nucleotide sequence: TGCGCCAGCAGCTTGGAGAGCGCTAATAACTATGGCTACACCTTC. This codes for CASSLESANNYGYTF. This chain joins TRBV5-1 and TRBJ1-2, with D unresolved. Trimming cost V 0 bases and J 1 base, with 10 bases left between them. CDR1 SGHRS and CDR2 YFSETQ come from the germline V gene. The CDR3 length is 15 residues.

The J gene is TRBJ1-2, the V gene TRBV7-2, with D perhaps matching TRBD1 (5 bases). Germline CDR1 reads SGHTA; CDR2 reads FQGNSA. The CDR3 is made up of 15 amino acids. V lost 1 base and J lost 7, with 16 bases in between. The CDR3 region is CASSLEEARAAGYTF. As DNA, the CDR3 is TGTGCCAGCAGCTTAGAGGAGGCCAGGGCGGCTGGCTACACCTTC.

The genes are TRBV4-3 and TRBJ2-7, with TRBD1 as a possible D gene (6 bases). The CDR3 is 16 amino acids. Per germline, CDR1 LGHNA and CDR2 YSLEER. V was shortened by 3 bases and J by 2 bases, with 17 bases between the two germline ends. Here the CDR3 reads CASSQYGTLTAYEQYF. In nucleotides, the CDR3 is TGCGCCAGCAGCCAGTACGGGACACTTACAGCCTACGAGCAGTACTTC.

The rearrangement links TRBV11-2 to TRBJ1-2, with D possibly TRBD1 on 5 matching bases. Germline V lookup: CDR1 SGHAT, CDR2 FQNNGV. The CDR3 loop spans 16 amino acids. Trimming left V 5 bases short and J 2 bases short, with 18 bases between. CDR3 protein: CASSPLLRDSNYGYTF. In DNA, the CDR3 is TGTGCCAGCAGCCCCCTATTAAGGGACTCGAACTATGGCTACACCTTC.

Comments on this clone: This sample includes further DNA sequences coding for the same CDR3. The chain joins TRBV6-5 to TRBJ1-1, with D unclear. The CDR3 is 11 amino acids. Germline loops: CDR1 MNHEY, CDR2 SVGAGI. V lost 8 bases and J 2 bases, leaving 6 bases between the germline ends. CDR3 in amino acids: CASRGNTEAFF. Written as DNA, the CDR3 is TGTGCCAGCCGGGGTAACACTGAAGCTTTCTTT.

CDR3 sequence (DNA): TGTGCCAGCAGGGCCGGAGGAGGTGGGAACTATGGCTACACCTTC. The encoded protein is CASRAGGGGNYGYTF. The J gene is TRBJ1-2, the V gene TRBV6-1; D gene uncertain. The CDR3 sequence is 15 residues long. Germline CDR1 reads MNHNS; CDR2 reads SASEGT. Between the trimmed V and J ends, which lost 6 bases and 2 bases, there was a span of 16 bases.

The sample holds one count of this clone. The chain joins TRBV18 to TRBJ2-7; tentatively, D is TRBD1 (5 bases). The CDR3 has 14 residues. V lost 2 bases and J lost 3, with 11 bases in between. CDR1 is KGHSH, CDR2 LQKENI, per germline. This CDR3 reads CASSPVGRDYEQYF. CDR3 DNA: TGTGCCAGCTCACCAGTTGGCAGGGACTACGAGCAGTACTTC. Full variable domain (rest looked up from reference TRBV18 and TRBJ2-7): NAGVMQNPRHLVRRRGQEARLRCSPMKGHSHVYWYRQLPEEGLKFMVYLQKENIIDESGMPKERFSAEFPKEGPSILRIQQVVRGDSAAYFCASSPVGRDYEQYFGPGTRLTVT.

This chain links TRBV2 with TRBJ1-5; 7 positions agree with TRBD1. Germline V gene lookup returns CDR1 SNHLY and CDR2 FYNNEI. The CDR3 loop spans 14 amino acids. After removal of 6 bases from V and 4 bases from J, the junction contained 6 bases not matched to a gene. The DNA of the CDR3 is TGTGCCAGCAGAGAACAGGGGACTAATCAGCCCCAGCATTTT. Its protein is CASREQGTNQPQHF.

In nucleotides, the CDR3 is TGTGCCAGCAGTGAAGCGCAATCCCAACTTAATGAAAAACTGTTTTTT. Amino acids: CASSEAQSQLNEKLFF. The chain uses TRBV6-1 and TRBJ1-4; no reliable D call. The CDR3 covers 16 residues. Trimming cost V 0 bases and J 4 bases, with 12 bases left between them. From germline, CDR1 is MNHNS and CDR2 SASEGT.

J is TRBJ2-6 and V is TRBV27, with TRBD1 identical over 12 bases. The CDR3 totals 18 residues. Germline V gives CDR1 MNHEY, CDR2 SMNVEV (reference sequence). J was trimmed by 2 bases and V by 6 bases; bases with no gene match: 8. The CDR3 region is CASSEGDRGLTGANVLTF. Here the CDR3 DNA reads TGTGCCAGCAGCGAAGGGGACAGGGGGCTAACTGGGGCCAACGTCCTGACTTTC.

This chain uses TRBV5-1 with TRBJ2-5, with D maybe TRBD1 (6 bases). The CDR3 contains 15 residues. In germline, CDR1 is SGHRS, CDR2 YFSETQ. V lost 4 bases to trimming and J lost 0 bases, with 13 bases between them. CDR3 sequence reads: CASSPGHQYQETQYF. The CDR3 DNA is TGCGCCAGCAGCCCGGGACACCAGTACCAAGAGACCCAGTACTTC.

On this clone itself: The junction does not match germline at one end; this may be a read error. The chain carries TRBV7-7 and TRBJ2-3; D may be TRBD2 (5 bases). The CDR3 is 13 residues long. Germline V CDR1 and CDR2: SSHAT, FNYEAQ (reference sequence). CDR3 sequence: CASSLLEMDTQYF. CDR3 nucleotides: TGTGCTAGCAGCTTACTAGAGATGGATACGCAGTATTTT.

The chain carries TRBV9 and TRBJ2-5; possibly TRBD1 for D (5 bases). CDR1 and CDR2 from the germline V gene are SGDLS and YYNGEE. The CDR3 length is 13 residues. V lost 2 bases and J 4 bases, leaving 9 bases between the germline ends. CDR3 sequence: CASSVQGLETQYF. CDR3 bases: TGTGCCAGCAGCGTTCAGGGTTTAGAGACCCAGTACTTC. Full variable domain (remainder filled in from reference TRBV9 and TRBJ2-5): DSGVTQTPKHLITATGQRVTLRCSPRSGDLSVYWYQQSLDQGLQFLIQYYNGEERAKGNILERFSAQQFPDLHSELNLSSLELGDSALYFCASSVQGLETQYFGPGTRLLVL.

As to this clone: The same CDR3 can be traced to other DNA sequences in this sample. The V and J genes are TRBV5-1 and TRBJ2-5; the D is unclear. Germline V gene lookup returns CDR1 SGHRS and CDR2 YFSETQ. The ends were cut back, 5 bases at V and 2 bases at J, with 4 bases in the middle. The CDR3 is 11 residues long. Here the CDR3 reads CASSLQETQYF. CDR3 DNA sequence: TGCGCCAGCAGTTTACAAGAGACCCAGTACTTC. The full variable domain, its missing parts supplied by reference TRBV5-1 and TRBJ2-5, is KAGVTQTPRYLIKTRGQQVTLSCSPISGHRSVSWYQQTPGQGLQFLFEYFSETQRNKGNFPGRFSGRQFSNSRSEMNVSTLELGDSALYLCASSLQETQYFGPGTRLLVL.

This chain uses TRBV10-3 with TRBJ2-7; TRBD1 might be the D (5 bases). The germline gives CDR1 ENHRY, CDR2 SYGVKD. V was clipped by 6 bases and J by 0 bases, with 21 bases between them. The CDR3 has 17 residues. The CDR3 spells CAISDHATGPSSYEQYF. In DNA, the CDR3 is TGTGCCATCAGCGATCACGCAACAGGACCGAGCTCCTACGAGCAGTACTTC.

With regard to this clone: A junction boundary mismatches the germline segment, possibly from a read error. The V call is TRBV15, the J call TRBJ1-3; a weak D match, TRBD1 (5 bases). Germline lookup yields CDR1 LNHNV and CDR2 YYDKDF (reference sequence). This CDR3 contains 14 residues. The CDR3 here is CATGSPGSGNTIYF. CDR3 nucleotides: TGTGCCACCGGCAGTCCAGGGTCTGGAAACACCATATATTTT.

The chain carries TRBV21-1 and TRBJ2-7; the table's D call of TRBD1 was not tested on the DNA. TRBV21-1 is a known pseudogene. The CDR3 is 14 residues long. The CDR3 region is CASSLYSRAYEQYF. CDR3 bases: TGTGCCAGCAGCTTATACTCCAGGGCCTACGAGCAGTACTTC.

The gene calls are TRBV5-1 and TRBJ2-3; no clear D. The germline CDR1 and CDR2 sequences are SGHRS and YFSETQ. The ends were cut back, 0 bases at V and 0 bases at J, with 8 bases in the middle. CDR3 size: 15 residues. CDR3 nucleotide sequence: TGCGCCAGCAGCTTGGAGGTAAAAAGCACAGATACGCAGTATTTT. Protein sequence: CASSLEVKSTDTQYF. The entire variable domain, with the rest obtained from reference TRBV5-1 and TRBJ2-3, is as follows: KAGVTQTPRYLIKTRGQQVTLSCSPISGHRSVSWYQQTPGQGLQFLFEYFSETQRNKGNFPGRFSGRQFSNSRSEMNVSTLELGDSALYLCASSLEVKSTDTQYFGPGTRLTVL.

This clone was observed a single time. CDR3 bases: TGTGCCAGCAGCCAAGGACAGGGGGCTTACTCTGGAAACACCATATATTTT. Encoded protein: CASSQGQGAYSGNTIYF. This chain joins TRBV5-4 and TRBJ1-3; 11 positions agree with TRBD1. After removal of 4 bases from V and 0 bases from J, the junction contained 6 bases not matched to a gene. CDR1 is SGHNT, CDR2 YYREEE, per germline (reference sequence). CDR3 length: 17 residues.

For this clone: The junction does not match germline at one end; this may be a read error. Other DNA sequences within the sample encode an identical CDR3. The gene calls are TRBV5-6 and TRBJ1-5, with 8 positions matching TRBD1. This CDR3 contains 14 residues. The germline V gene encodes CDR1 SGHDT and CDR2 YYEEEE. CDR3 sequence reads: CASSFGQGNQPQHF. In DNA form, the CDR3 reads TGTGCCAGCAGCTTCGGACAGGGCAACCAGCCCCAGCATTTT.

The chain combines TRBV5-8 with TRBJ2-6; D might be TRBD1 (5 bases). Trimming took off 4 bases at V and 0 bases at J, with 14 bases between the two ends. Germline V gene sequence: CDR1 SGHTS, CDR2 YDEGEE. The CDR3 totals 17 residues. CDR3 amino acids: CASSRTSGNSGANVLTF. CDR3 DNA sequence: TGTGCCAGCAGCCGCACTTCAGGGAACTCTGGGGCCAACGTCCTGACTTTC.

This rearrangement joins TRBV19 to TRBJ1-5; perhaps TRBD1 as D (5 bases). The CDR3 consists of 14 residues. CDR1 LNHDA and CDR2 SQIVND come from the germline V gene (reference sequence). V was shortened by 3 bases and J by 3 bases, with 9 bases between the two germline ends. CDR3 in DNA: TGTGCCAGTAGTATGGCAGGGTTCAATCAGCCCCAGCATTTT. It codes for CASSMAGFNQPQHF.

The V and J genes are TRBV19 and TRBJ2-3, with a possible D match to TRBD2 (7 bases). CDR1 and CDR2 (germline): LNHDA, SQIVND (reference sequence). Trimming pared 10 bases from V and 0 bases from J, leaving 14 bases between. This CDR3 has 14 amino acids. The CDR3 spells CATARGGSTDTQYF. CDR3 DNA: TGTGCCACCGCGAGGGGGGGGAGCACAGATACGCAGTATTTT.

J is TRBJ2-3 and V is TRBV9; 11 bases map to TRBD2. This CDR3 spans 16 amino acids. V lost 0 bases and J lost 4; bases outside the gene matches: 4. In germline, CDR1 is SGDLS, CDR2 YYNGEE. CDR3 DNA: TGTGCCAGCAGCGTAGGCCTAGCGGGAGGTCCAGATACGCAGTATTTT. Translating gives CASSVGLAGGPDTQYF.

This chain links TRBV30 with TRBJ1-2, with 10 nucleotides matching TRBD1. The CDR3 is 15 amino acids. V was clipped by 0 bases and J by 8 bases; unmatched bases: 9. Germline V lookup: CDR1 GTSNPN, CDR2 SVGIG (reference sequence). CDR3 DNA sequence: TGTGCCTGGAGTGTACGAGGACAGGGGGTTTGGGGCTACACCTTC. Protein: CAWSVRGQGVWGYTF. Drawing the rest from reference TRBV30 and TRBJ1-2, the complete variable domain is SQTIHQWPATLVQPVGSPLSLECTVEGTSNPNLYWYRQAAGRGLQLLFYSVGIGQISSEVPQNLSASRPQDRQFILSSKKLLLSDSGFYLCAWSVRGQGVWGYTFGSGTRLTVV.

The chain's CDR3 is CASSLPGGSYGYTF. The CDR3 DNA reads as TGCGCCAGCAGCTTGCCGGGCGGGAGCTATGGCTACACCTTC. The chain joins TRBV5-1 to TRBJ1-2; D ambiguous. The CDR3 has 14 amino acids. Trimming took 1 base from V and 4 from J, leaving 11 bases between them. Per the germline V gene, CDR1 is SGHRS and CDR2 is YFSETQ.

The chain links TRBV2 to TRBJ1-1, with no clear D. Trimming left V 8 bases short and J 4 bases short, with 17 bases between. The CDR3 totals 14 residues. The V gene's germline CDR1 is SNHLY and CDR2 FYNNEI. The CDR3: CASQKVGIRTEAFF. In DNA, the CDR3 is TGTGCCAGCCAGAAGGTTGGGATACGCACTGAAGCTTTCTTT.